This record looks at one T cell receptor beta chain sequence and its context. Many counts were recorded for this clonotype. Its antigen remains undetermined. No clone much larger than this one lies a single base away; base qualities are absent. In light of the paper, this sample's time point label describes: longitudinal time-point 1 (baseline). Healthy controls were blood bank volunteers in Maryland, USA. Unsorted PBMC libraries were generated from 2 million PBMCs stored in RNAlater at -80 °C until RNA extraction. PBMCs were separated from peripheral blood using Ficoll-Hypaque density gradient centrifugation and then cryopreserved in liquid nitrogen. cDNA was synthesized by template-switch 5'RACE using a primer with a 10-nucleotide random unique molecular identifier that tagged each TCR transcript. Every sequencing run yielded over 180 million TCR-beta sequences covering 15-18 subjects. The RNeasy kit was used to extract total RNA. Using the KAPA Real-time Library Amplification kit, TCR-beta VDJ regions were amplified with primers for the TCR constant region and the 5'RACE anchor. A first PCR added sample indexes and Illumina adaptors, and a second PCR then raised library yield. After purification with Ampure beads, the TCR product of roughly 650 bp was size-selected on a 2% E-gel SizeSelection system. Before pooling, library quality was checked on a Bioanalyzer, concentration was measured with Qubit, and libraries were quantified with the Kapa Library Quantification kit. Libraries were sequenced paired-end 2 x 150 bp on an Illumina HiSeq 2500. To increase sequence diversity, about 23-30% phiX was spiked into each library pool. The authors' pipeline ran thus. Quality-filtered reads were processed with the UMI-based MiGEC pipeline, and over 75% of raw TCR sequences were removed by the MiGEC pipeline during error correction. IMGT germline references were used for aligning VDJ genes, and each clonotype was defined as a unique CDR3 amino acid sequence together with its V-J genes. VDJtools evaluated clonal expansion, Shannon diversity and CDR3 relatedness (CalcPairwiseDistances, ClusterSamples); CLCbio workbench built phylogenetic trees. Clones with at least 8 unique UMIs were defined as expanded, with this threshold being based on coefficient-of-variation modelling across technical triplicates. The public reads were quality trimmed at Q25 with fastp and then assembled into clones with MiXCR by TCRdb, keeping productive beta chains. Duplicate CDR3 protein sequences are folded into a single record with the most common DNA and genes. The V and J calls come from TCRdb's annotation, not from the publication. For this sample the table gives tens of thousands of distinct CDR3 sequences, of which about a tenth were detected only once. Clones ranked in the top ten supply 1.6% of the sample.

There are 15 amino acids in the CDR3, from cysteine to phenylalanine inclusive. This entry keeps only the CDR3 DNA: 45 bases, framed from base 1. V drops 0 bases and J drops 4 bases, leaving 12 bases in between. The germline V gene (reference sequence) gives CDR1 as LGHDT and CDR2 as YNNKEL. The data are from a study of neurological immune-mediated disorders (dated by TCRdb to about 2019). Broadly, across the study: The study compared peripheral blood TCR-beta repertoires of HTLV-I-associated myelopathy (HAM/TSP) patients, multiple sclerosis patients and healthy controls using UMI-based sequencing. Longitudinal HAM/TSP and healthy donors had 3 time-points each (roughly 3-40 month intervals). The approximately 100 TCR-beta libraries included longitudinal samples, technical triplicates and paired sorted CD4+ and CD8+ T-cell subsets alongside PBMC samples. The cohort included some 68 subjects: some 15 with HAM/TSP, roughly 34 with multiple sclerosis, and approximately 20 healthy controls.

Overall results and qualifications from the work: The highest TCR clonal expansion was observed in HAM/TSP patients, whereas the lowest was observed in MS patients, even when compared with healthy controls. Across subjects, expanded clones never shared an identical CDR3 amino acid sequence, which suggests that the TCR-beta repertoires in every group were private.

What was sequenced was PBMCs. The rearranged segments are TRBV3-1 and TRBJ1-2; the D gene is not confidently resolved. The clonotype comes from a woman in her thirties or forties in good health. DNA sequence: TGTGCCAGCAGCCAAGATACTCTGTCCCTCTATGGCTACACCTTC. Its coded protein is CASSQDTLSLYGYTF.